A selection of T cell receptor beta chains follows, all from one sample in a study of cytotoxic CD8 clonotypes in ibrutinib-treated CLL. This table comes from immunoSEQ multiplex PCR, and its TCRdb copy is limited to in-frame clones, with some not included. This sample has approximately 100,000 clones; approximately 58% occur once, and the top ten carry 35% to 40%. The source was PBMCs, collected after 24 months of ibrutinib treatment. These receptors originate from a human donor with chronic lymphocytic leukemia. Both conserved end residues are part of each CDR3. The order of the fields is V gene, J gene, CDR3 protein.

V gene: TRBV9
J gene: TRBJ2-7
CDR3 protein: CASSQKGDTEQYF

V gene: TRBV19
J gene: TRBJ1-5
CDR3 protein: CASSIGAGDQPQHF

V gene: TRBV5-1
J gene: TRBJ1-1
CDR3 protein: CASSEGQGETFF

V gene: TRBV6-5
J gene: TRBJ2-5
CDR3 protein: CASSYDYAAETQYF

V gene: TRBV7-9
J gene: TRBJ1-2
CDR3 protein: CASSLAGEVNYGYTF

V gene: TRBV5-6
J gene: TRBJ2-7
CDR3 protein: CASSSAAGSYEQYF

V gene: TRBV23-1
J gene: TRBJ2-1
CDR3 protein: CASTRVRNNEQFF

V gene: TRBV28
J gene: TRBJ1-2
CDR3 protein: CASGRGTAGYTF

V gene: TRBV29-1
J gene: TRBJ2-7
CDR3 protein: CSVEDSGLLDEQYF

V gene: TRBV7-2
J gene: TRBJ2-1
CDR3 protein: CASSSLAGGSEGFF

V gene: TRBV25-1
J gene: TRBJ1-2
CDR3 protein: CASSEGHYGYTF

V gene: TRBV30
J gene: TRBJ1-5
CDR3 protein: CAWKGGGNQPQHF

V gene: TRBV7-8
J gene: TRBJ2-7
CDR3 protein: CASSLGLAEQYF

V gene: TRBV5-1
J gene: TRBJ2-3
CDR3 protein: CASSLDQTTDTQYF

V gene: TRBV6-6
J gene: TRBJ1-3
CDR3 protein: CASSQLRGNTIYF

V gene: TRBV4-3
J gene: TRBJ1-2
CDR3 protein: CASSQLGTGGSYGYTF

V gene: TRBV7-2
J gene: TRBJ2-7
CDR3 protein: CASSPDSGGNYEQYF

V gene: TRBV29-1
J gene: TRBJ1-5
CDR3 protein: CSVAGQGGEPQHF

V gene: TRBV6-6
J gene: TRBJ1-2
CDR3 protein: CASTLLGDYGYTF

V gene: TRBV29-1
J gene: TRBJ1-2
CDR3 protein: CSVGEGRGANYGYTF

V gene: TRBV25-1
J gene: TRBJ2-5
CDR3 protein: CASSESHYGGETQYF

V gene: TRBV5-6
J gene: TRBJ2-3
CDR3 protein: CASRADRGRADTQYF

V gene: TRBV27
J gene: TRBJ2-7
CDR3 protein: CASSWEGTTYEQYF

V gene: TRBV25-1
J gene: TRBJ2-7
CDR3 protein: CASSEGGRGEQYF

V gene: TRBV7-2
J gene: TRBJ1-5
CDR3 protein: CASSLELSGNQPQHF

V gene: TRBV6-1
J gene: TRBJ1-5
CDR3 protein: CASSAGLGNQPQHF

V gene: TRBV7-3
J gene: TRBJ2-5
CDR3 protein: CASSSNPSSVETQYF

V gene: TRBV4-1
J gene: TRBJ1-3
CDR3 protein: CASSLLQGAQEKDGNTIYF

V gene: TRBV2
J gene: TRBJ2-7
CDR3 protein: CASRADSYEQYF

V gene: TRBV7-9
J gene: TRBJ2-7
CDR3 protein: CASSPRSRARGEGYEQYF

V gene: TRBV7-2
J gene: TRBJ2-7
CDR3 protein: CASSLDRGPGEQYF

V gene: TRBV2
J gene: TRBJ2-7
CDR3 protein: CASSVGQSYEQYF

V gene: TRBV19
J gene: TRBJ2-6
CDR3 protein: CASSNRANVLTF

V gene: TRBV6-6
J gene: TRBJ1-2
CDR3 protein: CASNTGNYGYTF

V gene: TRBV5-4
J gene: TRBJ2-2
CDR3 protein: CASSPNGPGENTGELFF

V gene: TRBV27
J gene: TRBJ2-2
CDR3 protein: CASSRDRANTGELFF

V gene: TRBV7-2
J gene: TRBJ2-7
CDR3 protein: CASSLRSGLPTSSYEQYF

V gene: TRBV7-2
J gene: TRBJ2-3
CDR3 protein: CASSLGGMADTQYF

V gene: TRBV28
J gene: TRBJ2-2
CDR3 protein: CASSFGYQGVNTGELFF

V gene: TRBV28
J gene: TRBJ2-7
CDR3 protein: CASSAIGTGTGYHEQYF

V gene: TRBV9
J gene: TRBJ2-1
CDR3 protein: CASTPVRGTEVFF

V gene: TRBV7-8
J gene: TRBJ2-7
CDR3 protein: CASSGGWYEQYF

V gene: TRBV9
J gene: TRBJ2-5
CDR3 protein: CASSARDSSFKETQYF

V gene: TRBV6-4
J gene: TRBJ2-1
CDR3 protein: CASSGWGATYNEQFF

V gene: TRBV7-2
J gene: TRBJ2-2
CDR3 protein: CASSQGGQGELFF

V gene: TRBV9
J gene: TRBJ2-1
CDR3 protein: CASGQGGNEQFF